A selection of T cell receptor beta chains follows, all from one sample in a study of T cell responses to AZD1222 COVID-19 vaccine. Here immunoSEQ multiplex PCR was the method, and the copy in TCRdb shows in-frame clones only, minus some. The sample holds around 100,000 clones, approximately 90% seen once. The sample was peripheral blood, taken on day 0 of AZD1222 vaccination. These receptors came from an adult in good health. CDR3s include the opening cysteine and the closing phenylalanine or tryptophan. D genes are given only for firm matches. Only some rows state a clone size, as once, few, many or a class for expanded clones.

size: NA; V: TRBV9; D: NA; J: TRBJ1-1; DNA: TGTGCCAGCAGTTCTACAGTTGGGGGAAGAGCTTTCTTT; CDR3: CASSSTVGGRAFF
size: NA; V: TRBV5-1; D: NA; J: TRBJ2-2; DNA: TGCGCCAGCAGCTTGGCCAAGGGAGGGGGCACCGGGGAGCTGTTTTTT; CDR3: CASSLAKGGGTGELFF
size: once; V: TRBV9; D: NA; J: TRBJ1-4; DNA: TGTGCCAGCAGCGGGACACAGGGACGAACTAATGAAAAACTGTTTTTT; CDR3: CASSGTQGRTNEKLFF
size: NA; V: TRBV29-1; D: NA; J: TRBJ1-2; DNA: TGCAGCGTTCCGGTGGGGGGCAGCTATGGCTACACCTTC; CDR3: CSVPVGGSYGYTF
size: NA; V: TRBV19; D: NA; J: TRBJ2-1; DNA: TGTGCCAGTAGTATGCGGGCCGGCTACAATGAGCAGTTCTTC; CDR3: CASSMRAGYNEQFF
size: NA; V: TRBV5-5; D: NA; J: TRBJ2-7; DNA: TGTGCCAGCAGCTTGGTAGTAGCGGCGGACGAGCAGTACTTC; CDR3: CASSLVVAADEQYF
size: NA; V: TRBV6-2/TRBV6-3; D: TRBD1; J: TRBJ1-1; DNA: TGTGCCAGCAGTTACCCACAGGGGTTGAACACTGAAGCTTTCTTT; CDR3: CASSYPQGLNTEAFF
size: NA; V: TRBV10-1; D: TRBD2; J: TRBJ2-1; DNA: TGCGCCAGCCAAGCGGGAGGTAGGGATGAGCAGTTCTTC; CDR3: CASQAGGRDEQFF
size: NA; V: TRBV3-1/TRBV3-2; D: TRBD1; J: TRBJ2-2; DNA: TGTGCCAGCAGCCAAGTAGGGGGCGGCAGAAACACCGGGGAGCTGTTTTTT; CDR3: CASSQVGGGRNTGELFF
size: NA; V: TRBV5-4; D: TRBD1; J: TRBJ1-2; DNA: TGTGCCAGCAGCTTCCTTTATGACAGGGACTATGGCTACACCTTC; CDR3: CASSFLYDRDYGYTF
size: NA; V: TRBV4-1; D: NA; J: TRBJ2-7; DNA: TGCGCCAGCAGCCAAGCGCGCACGGGGGAGCAGTACTTC; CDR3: CASSQARTGEQYF
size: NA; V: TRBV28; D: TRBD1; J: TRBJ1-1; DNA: TGTGCCAGCATTCATAGCGGACAGGAGCAGATGGTCTTT; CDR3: CASIHSGQEQMVF
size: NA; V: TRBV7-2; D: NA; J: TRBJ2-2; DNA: TGTGCCAGCAGCTTAGCCGGGACATTCGGGGAGCTGTTTTTT; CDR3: CASSLAGTFGELFF
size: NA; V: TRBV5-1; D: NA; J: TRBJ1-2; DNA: TGCGCCAGCAGCTTAGTCCATAGCGCCACCGGAGGCTACACCTTC; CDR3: CASSLVHSATGGYTF
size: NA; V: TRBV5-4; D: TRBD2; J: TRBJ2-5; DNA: TGTGCCAGCAGCCCGGGGACTAGCGGGAGGCCAGAGACCCAGTACTTC; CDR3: CASSPGTSGRPETQYF
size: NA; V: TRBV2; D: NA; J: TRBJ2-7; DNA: TGTGCCAGCAGTGCCTCCAGCTCCGGGCAGTACTTC; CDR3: CASSASSSGQYF
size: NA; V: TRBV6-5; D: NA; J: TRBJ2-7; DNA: TGTGCCAGCAGAAGGGGCGGGACCCCCGGGTCCGAGCAGTACTTC; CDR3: CASRRGGTPGSEQYF
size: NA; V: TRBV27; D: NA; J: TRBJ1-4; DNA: TGTGCCAGCAGATTGGGAGGAACTAATGAAAAACTGTTTTTT; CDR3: CASRLGGTNEKLFF
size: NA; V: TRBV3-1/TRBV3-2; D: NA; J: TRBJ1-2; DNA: TGTGCCAGCAGCCAAGATCCTCGAGGCTACACCTTC; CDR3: CASSQDPRGYTF
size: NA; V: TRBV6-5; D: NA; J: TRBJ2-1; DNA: TGTGCCAGCAGTCGCGAGGGCCCTGGGTTCTTC; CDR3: CASSREGPGFF
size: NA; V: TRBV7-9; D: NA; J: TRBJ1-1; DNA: TGTGCCACCGAGGACGGCCAAGGGACTGAAGCTTTCTTT; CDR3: CATEDGQGTEAFF
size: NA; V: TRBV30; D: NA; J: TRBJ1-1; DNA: TGTGCCTGGAGCCCAGGCCAGGGGAACACTGAAGCTTTCTTT; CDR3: CAWSPGQGNTEAFF
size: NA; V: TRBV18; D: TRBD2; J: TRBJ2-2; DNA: TGTGCCAGCTCACTAAACCGACTAGCGTCGAACACCGGGGAGCTGTTTTTT; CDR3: CASSLNRLASNTGELFF
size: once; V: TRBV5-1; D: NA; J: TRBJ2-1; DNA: TGCGCCAGCAGCTTGGATTCTAGCTCTACTAATGAGCAGTTCTTC; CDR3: CASSLDSSSTNEQFF
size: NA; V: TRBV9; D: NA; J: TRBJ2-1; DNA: TGTGCCAGCAGCGTAGGGGCTAGAACGGAGGATGAGCAGTTCTTC; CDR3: CASSVGARTEDEQFF
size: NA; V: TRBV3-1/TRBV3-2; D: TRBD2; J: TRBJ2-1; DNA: TGTGCCAGCAGCCCCAGCGGGAGGGCCGGATATGAGCAGTTCTTC; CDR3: CASSPSGRAGYEQFF
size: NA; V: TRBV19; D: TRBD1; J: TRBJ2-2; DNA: TGTGCCAGTGTCCCGGGACAGGGGGCGGGCACCGGGGAGCTGTTTTTT; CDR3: CASVPGQGAGTGELFF
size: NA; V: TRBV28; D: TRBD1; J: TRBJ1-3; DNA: TGTGCCAGCACCACCCAGGGGGTTGGCGGAAACACCATATATTTT; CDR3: CASTTQGVGGNTIYF
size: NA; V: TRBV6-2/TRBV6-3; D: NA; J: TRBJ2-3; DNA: TGTGCCAGCAGTTACTCGCTACTAGAGACGACGACAGATACGCAGTATTTT; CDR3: CASSYSLLETTTDTQYF
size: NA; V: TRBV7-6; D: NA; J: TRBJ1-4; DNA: TGTGCCAGCAGCTTAGCCGGCGGGAGTAATGAAAAACTGTTTTTT; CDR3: CASSLAGGSNEKLFF
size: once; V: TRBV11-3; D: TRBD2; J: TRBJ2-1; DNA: TGTGCCAGCAGTTCTAGCGGAACAGACAATGAGCAGTTCTTC; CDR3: CASSSSGTDNEQFF
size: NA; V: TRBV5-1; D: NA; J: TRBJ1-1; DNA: TGCGCCAGCAGCTTAACAGGGACGAACACTGAAGCTTTCTTT; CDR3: CASSLTGTNTEAFF
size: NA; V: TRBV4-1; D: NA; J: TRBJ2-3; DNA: TGCGCCAGCAGCCAAGTTAGGGCCGGGGTTACAGATACGCAGTATTTT; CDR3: CASSQVRAGVTDTQYF
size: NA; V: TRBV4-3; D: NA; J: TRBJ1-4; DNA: TGCGCCAGCAGCAGTCCGGGTGAAGGGCTGTTTTTT; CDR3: CASSSPGEGLFF
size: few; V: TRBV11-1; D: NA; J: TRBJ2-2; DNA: TGTGCCAGCAGCTTAACACAGTTGAACACCGGGGAGCTGTTTTTT; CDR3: CASSLTQLNTGELFF
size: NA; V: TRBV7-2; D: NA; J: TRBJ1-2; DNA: TGTGCCAGCAGCTTAGTATCAGGGGTGAAGTATGGCTACACCTTC; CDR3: CASSLVSGVKYGYTF
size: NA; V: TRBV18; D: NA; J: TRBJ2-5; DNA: TGTGCCAGCTCACCAGGGGTTGCGGAGACCCAGTACTTC; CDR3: CASSPGVAETQYF
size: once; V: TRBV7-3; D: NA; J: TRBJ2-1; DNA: TGTGCCAGCAGTACCGGGAGCGCAGCCTACAATGAGCAGTTCTTC; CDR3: CASSTGSAAYNEQFF
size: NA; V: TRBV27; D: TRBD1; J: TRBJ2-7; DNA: TGTGCCAGCGGACAGGGTAGGTCCTACGAGCAGTACTTC; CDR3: CASGQGRSYEQYF
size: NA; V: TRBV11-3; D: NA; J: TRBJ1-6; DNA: TGTGCCAGCAGCTTAGTTCAGGGTTCGGTGGATTCACCCCTCCACTTT; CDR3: CASSLVQGSVDSPLHF
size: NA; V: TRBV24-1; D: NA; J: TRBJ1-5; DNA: TGTGCCACCAGTGATCGGGAGAATCAGCCCCAGCATTTT; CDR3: CATSDRENQPQHF
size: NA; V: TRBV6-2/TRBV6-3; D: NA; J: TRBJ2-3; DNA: TGTGCCAGCAGTTTAGTTAGTTGGCCAGATACGCAGTATTTT; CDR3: CASSLVSWPDTQYF
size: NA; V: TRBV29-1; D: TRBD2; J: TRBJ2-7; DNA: TGCAGCGTCGAGGGCGGGAGTGCCTACGAGCAGTACTTC; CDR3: CSVEGGSAYEQYF
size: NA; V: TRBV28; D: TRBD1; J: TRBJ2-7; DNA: TGTGCCAGCAGTCTGCTGTGGGACAGGGGCTACGAGCAGTACTTC; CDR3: CASSLLWDRGYEQYF
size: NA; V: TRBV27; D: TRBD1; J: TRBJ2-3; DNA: TGTGCCAGCAGTTTTGCCTCCGGGACAGGGGGCGAGACAGATACGCAGTATTTT; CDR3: CASSFASGTGGETDTQYF